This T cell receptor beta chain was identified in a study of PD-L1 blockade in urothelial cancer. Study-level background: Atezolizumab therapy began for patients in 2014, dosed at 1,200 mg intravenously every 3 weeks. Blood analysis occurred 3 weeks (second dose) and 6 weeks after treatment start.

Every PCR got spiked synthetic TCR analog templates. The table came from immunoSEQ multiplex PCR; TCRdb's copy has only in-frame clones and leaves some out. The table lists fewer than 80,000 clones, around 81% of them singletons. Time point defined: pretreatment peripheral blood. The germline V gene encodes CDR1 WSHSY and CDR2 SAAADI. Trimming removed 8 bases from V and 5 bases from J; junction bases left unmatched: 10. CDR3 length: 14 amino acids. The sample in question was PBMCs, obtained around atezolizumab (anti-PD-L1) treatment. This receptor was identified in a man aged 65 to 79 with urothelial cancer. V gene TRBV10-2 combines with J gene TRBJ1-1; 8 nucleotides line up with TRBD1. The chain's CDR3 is CASQLQGEGTEAFF. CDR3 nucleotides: TGCGCCAGCCAGTTACAGGGGGAGGGGACTGAAGCTTTCTTT.